These 10 T cell receptor beta chains came from one sample sequenced in a study of CXCR3-negative and CXCR3-positive naive CD8 T cells. cDNA libraries for TRB were generated by 5' RACE incorporating UMI labels. For each CDR3 protein, TCRdb gives one entry from its re-call of the 5' RACE reads, without DNA. This table holds about 130,000 distinct CDR3 sequences. Sequencing was carried out using naive CXCR3- CD8+ T cells from blood. Subset noted: CD45RO-CCR7+CD27+CD95- naive CD8+ T cells lacking CXCR3 (TNR3-). These receptors were collected from a human donor in good health. Some clones in this sample may be carry-over from other donors' samples.

V is TRBV4-1 and J is TRBJ1-1; the D gene TCRdb calls, TRBD1, cannot be checked with no DNA. The CDR3 runs 15 residues. Looked up from germline, CDR1 is MGHRA and CDR2 is YSYEKL. The CDR3 loop reads CASSLSRDLNTEAFF.

The V call is TRBV7-9, the J call TRBJ2-1. The CDR3 runs to 15 residues. Germline assignment: CDR1 SEHNR and CDR2 FQNEAQ (reference sequence). The CDR3 here is CASSLGVDLDNEQFF. The full variable domain, in which reference TRBV7-9 and TRBJ2-1 provide the parts outside the CDR3, is DTGVSQNPRHKITKRGQNVTFRCDPISEHNRLYWYRQTLGQGPEFLTYFQNEAQLEKSRLLSDRFSAERPKGSFSTLEIQRTEQGDSAMYLCASSLGVDLDNEQFFGPGTRLTVL.

The chain is built from TRBV7-9 and TRBJ1-5; there is no DNA to check the TCRdb D call of TRBD1. Germline assignment: CDR1 SEHNR and CDR2 FQNEAQ (reference sequence). The CDR3 is 12 amino acids. The CDR3 here is CASSLGQRTQHF.

The rearrangement uses TRBV7-8 and TRBJ2-5. The CDR3 consists of 13 residues. Germline lookup yields CDR1 SGHVS and CDR2 FQNEAQ. The chain's CDR3 is CASSVHFQETQYF.

This chain connects TRBV9 to TRBJ2-5. Germline V lookup: CDR1 SGDLS, CDR2 YYNGEE. The CDR3 covers 14 residues. The CDR3 region is CASSVSGIEETQYF. The whole variable domain, remainder taken from reference TRBV9 and TRBJ2-5, is DSGVTQTPKHLITATGQRVTLRCSPRSGDLSVYWYQQSLDQGLQFLIQYYNGEERAKGNILERFSAQQFPDLHSELNLSSLELGDSALYFCASSVSGIEETQYFGPGTRLLVL.

This chain joins TRBV28 and TRBJ2-1; the D gene TCRdb calls, TRBD1, cannot be checked with no DNA. The CDR3 runs 17 residues. Looked up from germline, CDR1 is MDHEN and CDR2 is SYDVKM. CDR3 in amino acids: CASSFRLGQGDYNEQFF.

The chain links TRBV9 to TRBJ1-1; TCRdb returns TRBD1, unconfirmable since there is no DNA. This CDR3 comprises 14 residues. Germline-derived CDR1 and CDR2 are SGDLS and YYNGEE. This chain's CDR3 is CASSVEGENTEAFF.

The chain employs TRBV2 and TRBJ2-2. The CDR3 spans 13 residues. Germline V CDR1 and CDR2: SNHLY, FYNNEI. CDR3: CASSAMVTGELFF.

CDR3 sequence: CASSSRVVAGGPYEQYF. V usage is TRBV11-1 and J usage is TRBJ2-7; TCRdb lists TRBD2, though no DNA is available to test this call. The CDR3 contains 17 residues. Germline V gives CDR1 SGHAT, CDR2 FQDESV (reference sequence).

The V gene is TRBV29-1, the J gene TRBJ1-1; TCRdb picks TRBD1, but there is no DNA to check that call. The CDR3 runs to 12 residues. The germline V gene encodes CDR1 SQVTM and CDR2 ANQGSEA. This CDR3 is CSVPPRGSEAFF.